This TCR beta chain came from a study of cytomegalovirus exposure and HLA in healthy donors. There are a few counts of this clone. Its specificity is not known. PCR used 60 Vbeta primers and 13 Jbeta primers. Sequencing used immunoSEQ multiplex PCR; TCRdb keeps in-frame clones, though not all of them. This sample yields around 90,000 clones, of which around 59% are seen a single time; about 2.3% belongs to the top ten. Findings and limits, study-wide: The records held CMV serostatus as the only immune exposure information. A link between a missense DCLRE1C variant and TCR beta V- and J-gene trimming emerged from a later analysis. Association with HLA alleles at 0.05 false discovery rate was found for 16,951 TCR beta sequences in a later analysis.

This CDR3 contains 13 residues. With 3 bases clipped from V and 6 bases from J, the junction kept 3 bases outside the gene matches. Germline-derived CDR1 and CDR2 are SGHNT and YENEEA. The rearrangement links TRBV11-3 to TRBJ1-2; TRBD1 matches at 8 bases. The sample comprised PBMCs. The receptor was isolated from a human donor in good health. The CDR3 nucleotides are TGTGCCAGCAGCTTCCCGGGACAGGATGGCTACACCTTC. Its protein product is CASSFPGQDGYTF.